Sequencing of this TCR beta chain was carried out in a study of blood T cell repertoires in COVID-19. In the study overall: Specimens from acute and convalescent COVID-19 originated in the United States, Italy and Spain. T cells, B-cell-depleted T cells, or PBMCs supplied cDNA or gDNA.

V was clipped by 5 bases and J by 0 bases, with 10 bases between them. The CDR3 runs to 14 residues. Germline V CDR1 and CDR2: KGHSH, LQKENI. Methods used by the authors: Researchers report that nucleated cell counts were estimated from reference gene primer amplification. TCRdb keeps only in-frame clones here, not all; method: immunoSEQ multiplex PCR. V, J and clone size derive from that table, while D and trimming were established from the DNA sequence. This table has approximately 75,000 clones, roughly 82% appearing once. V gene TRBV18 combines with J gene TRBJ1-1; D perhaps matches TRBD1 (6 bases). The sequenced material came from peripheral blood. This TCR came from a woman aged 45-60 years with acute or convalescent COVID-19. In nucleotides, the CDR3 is TGTGCCAGCTCAAACAGGGCAGTGAACACTGAAGCTTTCTTT. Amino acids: CASSNRAVNTEAFF.